Only a few counts were recorded for the clone carrying this TCR beta chain. The data were obtained in a study of blood T cell repertoires in COVID-19. Germline assignment: CDR1 SGHTA and CDR2 FQGNSA. Trimming shortened V by 3 bases and J by 4 bases, and 6 bases separated the two germline ends. The CDR3 consists of 13 residues. As processed by the authors: Reference gene primer amplification gave nucleated cell count estimates. This table comes from immunoSEQ multiplex PCR, and its TCRdb copy is limited to in-frame clones, with some not included. The DNA gave D and trimming, while V, J and clone size come from that table. The table records about 330,000 clones, about 87% of them present only once.

This sequence originates from a young man who had recovered from COVID-19. The specimen was PBMCs or T cells enriched from blood (not recorded which). V usage is TRBV7-2 and J usage is TRBJ2-2, with a tentative D call TRBD1 (5 bases). Here the CDR3 reads CASSFRGTGELFF. The CDR3 DNA follows: TGTGCCAGCAGCTTTAGGGGCACCGGGGAGCTGTTTTTT.